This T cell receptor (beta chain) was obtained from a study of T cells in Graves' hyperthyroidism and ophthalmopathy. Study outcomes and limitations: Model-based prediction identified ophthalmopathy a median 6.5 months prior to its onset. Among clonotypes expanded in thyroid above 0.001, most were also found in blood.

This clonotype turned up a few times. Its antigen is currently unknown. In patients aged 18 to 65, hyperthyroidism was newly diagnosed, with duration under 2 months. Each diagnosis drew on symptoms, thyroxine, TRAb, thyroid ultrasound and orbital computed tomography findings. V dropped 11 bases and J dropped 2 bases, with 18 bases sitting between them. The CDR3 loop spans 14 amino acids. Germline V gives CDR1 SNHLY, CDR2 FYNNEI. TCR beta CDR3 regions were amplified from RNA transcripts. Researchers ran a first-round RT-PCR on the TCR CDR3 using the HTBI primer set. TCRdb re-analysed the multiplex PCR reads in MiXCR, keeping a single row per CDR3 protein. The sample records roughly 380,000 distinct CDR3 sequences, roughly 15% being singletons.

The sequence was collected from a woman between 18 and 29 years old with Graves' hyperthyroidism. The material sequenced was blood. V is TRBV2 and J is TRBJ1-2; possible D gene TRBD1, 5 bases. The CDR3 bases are TGTGCCGGTAAGGGCAGGGCCAGAAACTATGGCTACACCTTC. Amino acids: CAGKGRARNYGYTF.